Listed below are T cell receptor beta chains from one sample, sequenced in a study of blood T cells in healthy people across ages. One entry per CDR3 protein results from TCRdb running MiXCR on the 5' RACE reads. The sample gives about 640,000 distinct CDR3 sequences, approximately 50% of which show up once; about two fifths is in the top ten. The source material was blood. The receptors stem from a man in his sixties in good health. Both conserved end residues are part of each CDR3. Fields, in order: D gene, V gene, clone size, J gene, CDR3 DNA, CDR3 protein. A D gene is named only where the DNA matches it firmly. Expanded clones get a size class; other rows say once, few or many, or leave the size out.

>TRBD2|TRBV7-2|.|TRBJ2-5
TGTGCCAGCAGCGACGGGGGGGCCGGGGAGACCCAGTACTTC
CASSDGGAGETQYF
>.|TRBV20-1|.|TRBJ2-1
TGCAGACCCGGCAGGGCTGGGGGGAATGAGCAGTTCTTC
CRPGRAGGNEQFF
>TRBD2|TRBV9|.|TRBJ2-3
TGTGCCAGCAGCGTAGATCCTAGCGGGGGGGACGCAGATACACAGTATTTT
CASSVDPSGGDADTQYF
>.|TRBV11-2|.|TRBJ2-5
TGTGCCAGCAGCCAGCTCCAAGTGGGCTTCGGGGAGACCCAGTACTTC
CASSQLQVGFGETQYF
>.|TRBV5-1|many|TRBJ2-6
TGCGCCAGCAGCATGGACACAAGCTCTGGGGCCAACGTCCTGACTTTC
CASSMDTSSGANVLTF
>TRBD1|TRBV5-5|.|TRBJ2-2
TGTGCCAGCAGCTTGGATGACAGGGAAAGAAACGGGGAGCTGTTTTTT
CASSLDDRERNGELFF
>TRBD1|TRBV2|many|TRBJ1-5
TGTGCCAGCAGTCAGACAGGGAAAGATCAGCCCCAGCATTTT
CASSQTGKDQPQHF
>.|TRBV12-2|.|TRBJ1-2
TGTGCAAGTCGCTTAGCGCTGGACAGCAGTTACCATGGCTACACCTTC
CASRLALDSSYHGYTF
>.|TRBV29-1|few|TRBJ1-1
TGCAGCGTTGAACGGCGGGACACTGAAGCTTTCTTT
CSVERRDTEAFF
>.|TRBV5-5|.|TRBJ2-7
TGTGCCAGCAGCCCCCCTTTGGGTAGCGCGGCTTACGAGCAGTACTTC
CASSPPLGSAAYEQYF
>TRBD1|TRBV20-1|.|TRBJ1-2
TGCAGTGCTCCCACAGGGGACTCGAACTATGGCTACACCTTC
CSAPTGDSNYGYTF
>.|TRBV12-3/TRBV12-4|few|TRBJ2-3
TGTGCCAGTAGTTACAGGGCCTCTAGCACAGATACGCAGTATTTT
CASSYRASSTDTQYF
>TRBD2|TRBV12-3/TRBV12-4|.|TRBJ2-5
TGTGCCAGCAGCCTATCCGGCAGCGGGGGGAGAGAGACCCAGTACTTC
CASSLSGSGGRETQYF
>TRBD2|TRBV4-1|few|TRBJ2-5
TGCGCCAGCAGCCACAAGCCAGGGACTAGCGGGGAGCAAGAGACCCAGTACTTC
CASSHKPGTSGEQETQYF
>.|TRBV28|few|TRBJ2-4
TGTGCCAGCAGCCGAGGGGACCAACTAGCCAAAAACATTCAGTACTTC
CASSRGDQLAKNIQYF
>TRBD1|TRBV20-1|.|TRBJ1-2
TGCAGTGCCCCGGGACAGGGGGGGCTCTATGGCTACACCTTC
CSAPGQGGLYGYTF
>.|TRBV9|.|TRBJ2-7
TGTGCCAGCAGCGTATTGGGGAGCTCCTACGAGCAGTACTTC
CASSVLGSSYEQYF
>TRBD2|TRBV7-9|.|TRBJ2-3
TGTGCCAGCAGCACGGGACTAGCGGGCTTCAGCACAGATACGCAGTATTTT
CASSTGLAGFSTDTQYF
>TRBD2|TRBV12-3/TRBV12-4|few|TRBJ2-3
TGTGCCAGCAGCCCCGCGGGGGTTGATACGCAGTATTTT
CASSPAGVDTQYF
>.|TRBV6-1|.|TRBJ2-5
TGTGCCAGCAGCATAAGACGGGGCGTCCAAGAGACCCAGTACTTC
CASSIRRGVQETQYF
>TRBD1|TRBV10-3|.|TRBJ2-7
TGTGCCACTTCGTTCCGGGACAGCTCCTACGAGCAGTACTTC
CATSFRDSSYEQYF
>.|TRBV2|.|TRBJ2-6
TGTGCCAGCAGTGAACATCCGTCTGGGGCCAACGTCCTGACTTTC
CASSEHPSGANVLTF
>.|TRBV20-1|.|TRBJ2-7
TGCAGTGCTAGAGACCCCTACAGGCCCCCCGAGCAGTACTTC
CSARDPYRPPEQYF
>TRBD2|TRBV20-1|.|TRBJ2-3
TGCAGTGCCCCCTCTAGCGGGGTCACAGATACGCAGTATTTT
CSAPSSGVTDTQYF
>TRBD1|TRBV4-2|.|TRBJ1-6
TGTGCCAGCAGCCAAGAAACCGCAGGGGGCGCGGAATCACCCCTCCACTTT
CASSQETAGGAESPLHF
>.|TRBV5-1|.|TRBJ2-1
TGCGCCAGCAGCTTGATTGGGGAGAGCTCCTACAATGAGCAGTTCTTC
CASSLIGESSYNEQFF
>.|TRBV12-3/TRBV12-4|many|TRBJ2-3
TGTGCCAGCAGGGGTACAGATACGCAGTATTTT
CASRGTDTQYF
>TRBD1|TRBV3-1|many|TRBJ2-7
TGTGCCAGCAGCCAAGAACAGGGGTTCCCCTACGAGCAGTACTTC
CASSQEQGFPYEQYF
>.|TRBV10-3|.|TRBJ2-2
TGTGCCATCGGAGTTGCAGCGAACACCGGGGAGCTGTTTTTT
CAIGVAANTGELFF
>TRBD2|TRBV15|few|TRBJ2-5
TGTGCCACCAGCAGAACTACTAGCGGAGCACAAGAGACCCAGTACTTC
CATSRTTSGAQETQYF
>TRBD2|TRBV10-3|.|TRBJ2-3
TGTGCCATCAGTGATCTAGCGGGGCCCGGAGATACGCAGTATTTT
CAISDLAGPGDTQYF
>TRBD1|TRBV12-3/TRBV12-4|.|TRBJ1-2
TGTGCCAGCAGCCCCCCGGGACAGCAAAACTATGGCTACACCTTC
CASSPPGQQNYGYTF
>TRBD1|TRBV20-1|few|TRBJ2-4
TGCAGTGCTAGGGGACAGGGAGTCAACATTCAGTACTTC
CSARGQGVNIQYF
>TRBD2|TRBV20-1|few|TRBJ2-5
TGCAGTGCTAGAGCCGGGACTAGGCTGGAGACCCAGTACTTC
CSARAGTRLETQYF
>.|TRBV29-1|.|TRBJ1-2
TGCAGCGTTGCCGAGCTTAACTATGGCTACACCTTC
CSVAELNYGYTF
>.|TRBV20-1|few|TRBJ2-7
TGCAGTGCTAGGGCGGGCCTCTCCTACGAGCAGTACTTC
CSARAGLSYEQYF
>TRBD2|TRBV2|.|TRBJ2-1
TGTGCCAGCAGTGAACTGGCGGGGGGAGGCGATGAGCAGTTCTTC
CASSELAGGGDEQFF
>.|TRBV29-1|.|TRBJ2-7
TGCAGCGCTGGGTCCGAGCAGTACTTC
CSAGSEQYF
>.|TRBV7-6|.|TRBJ2-3
TGTGCCAGCAGCGAGGGGGGGCGAGATACGCAGTATTTT
CASSEGGRDTQYF
>TRBD1|TRBV4-1|.|TRBJ2-7
TGCGCCAGCAGCCAGTCCGGGACAGGGTCCTACGAGCAGTACTTC
CASSQSGTGSYEQYF
>TRBD1|TRBV7-7|.|TRBJ2-1
TGTGCCAGCAGCTTCGACAGGGGCCTGAGCAATGAGCAGTTCTTC
CASSFDRGLSNEQFF
>TRBD1|TRBV7-9|few|TRBJ1-5
TGTGCCAGCAGCTTAACAGGGGGATATCAGCCCCAGCATTTT
CASSLTGGYQPQHF
>.|TRBV21-1|once|TRBJ2-5
TGTGCCAGCAGCCAACAGAGACAGGGTAGGACTGAGACCCAGTACTTC
CASSQQRQGRTETQYF
>TRBD1|TRBV6-2/TRBV6-3|.|TRBJ2-1
TGTGCCAGCAGCCTGCAGGGACAGGGGAATGAGCAGTTCTTC
CASSLQGQGNEQFF
>.|TRBV12-5|.|TRBJ1-1
TGTGCTAGTGGTTTATGGGGAAGTGAGGCTTTCTTT
CASGLWGSEAFF
>.|TRBV20-1|.|TRBJ2-5
TGCAGTGCTAGACAGGGCAGCCAAGAGACCCAGTACTTC
CSARQGSQETQYF
>TRBD2|TRBV18|many|TRBJ2-1
TGTGCCAGCTCATCTAGGACTAGCGGGGGTAGTGATGAGCAGTTCTTC
CASSSRTSGGSDEQFF
>.|TRBV27|many|TRBJ2-6
TGTGCCAGCGGACCTAGATCTGGGGCCAACGTCCTGACTTTC
CASGPRSGANVLTF
>.|TRBV10-3|.|TRBJ2-3
TGTGCCATCGGATTTAGCGTCACAGATACGCAGTATTTT
CAIGFSVTDTQYF
>.|TRBV4-1|.|TRBJ2-6
TGCGCCAGCAGCCAACGCAGTCAGGGGGGGGTTAGTGCTGGGGCCAACGTCCTGACTTTC
CASSQRSQGGVSAGANVLTF
>.|TRBV20-1|.|TRBJ2-5
TGCAGTGCTAGAAGTGTTTACCAAGAGACCCAGTACTTC
CSARSVYQETQYF
>TRBD2|TRBV3-1|.|TRBJ2-5
TGTGCCAGCAGCCAGAATAGCGGGGGGGCCCAAGAGACCCAGTACTTC
CASSQNSGGAQETQYF
>.|TRBV5-1|few|TRBJ2-7
TGCGCCAGCAGCTGGGAACAGGGCGAGCAGTACTTC
CASSWEQGEQYF
>.|TRBV10-3|few|TRBJ2-5
TGTGCCATCAGCAAACCCGGGCCAGAAAAGTCCCAGTACTTC
CAISKPGPEKSQYF
>.|TRBV12-3/TRBV12-4|.|TRBJ1-2
TGTGCCAGCAGCGCAGGCCCCGACTATGGCTACACCTTC
CASSAGPDYGYTF
>.|TRBV5-5|few|TRBJ2-5
TGTGCCAGCAGCTTGGTGGGGCCCCTACGAGAGACCCAGTACTTC
CASSLVGPLRETQYF
>.|TRBV28|.|TRBJ2-2
TGTGCCAGCGCCCCGTCGCAAACCGGGGAGCTGTTTTTT
CASAPSQTGELFF
>.|TRBV5-1|.|TRBJ1-2
TGCGCCAGCAGCCCCTCTGGATCAGGGGTCTATGGCTACACCTTC
CASSPSGSGVYGYTF
>.|TRBV2|.|TRBJ2-7
TGTGCCAACAGAGAGTACGAGCAGTACTTC
CANREYEQYF